The table lists the clone carrying this T cell receptor beta chain with a few counts. This entry is derived from a study of control samples from healthy donors and cancer patients. The assay was immunoSEQ multiplex PCR, and TCRdb's table has in-frame clones only and misses some. The sample lists some 89,000 clones, around 86% occurring once. The CDR3 has 12 residues. Germline V gives CDR1 KGHDR, CDR2 SFDVKD. V was cut by 11 bases and J by 1 base, with 10 bases left in between. The sequence was collected from a man aged 30 to 39 in good health. The material sequenced was blood. V is TRBV24-1 and J is TRBJ1-1; D ambiguous. The CDR3: CASRDGNTEAFF. CDR3 DNA sequence: TGTGCCAGTCGAGACGGGAACACTGAAGCTTTCTTT.